The rows below give T cell receptor beta chains drawn from one sample of a study of blood T cell repertoires in COVID-19. The protocol was immunoSEQ multiplex PCR, while the TCRdb copy is restricted to in-frame clones and leaves out a portion. The top ten hold over 10% of the sample, which has 140,000 to 150,000 clones, 75% to 85% seen once. Sequencing was performed on peripheral blood. The source of these receptors is a man in his 60s with active or convalescent COVID-19. Both conserved end residues are part of each CDR3. The D gene is left open where the match is weak. Rows may omit the clone size; those that give it use once, few, many or a size class.

J,D,V,size,CDR3,DNA
TRBJ1-1,-,TRBV28,-,CASSSPRVANTEAFF,TGTGCCAGCAGTTCCCCCAGGGTTGCGAACACTGAAGCTTTCTTT
TRBJ2-1,TRBD2,TRBV12-3/TRBV12-4,-,CASSQAGVNEQFF,TGTGCCAGCAGTCAAGCGGGAGTCAATGAGCAGTTCTTC
TRBJ2-1,TRBD2,TRBV4-3,-,CASSRGTTDNEQFF,TGCGCCAGCAGCCGCGGGACTACAGACAATGAGCAGTTCTTC
TRBJ1-1,TRBD1,TRBV6-2/TRBV6-3,-,CASSGQGTSEAFF,TGTGCCAGCAGCGGACAGGGGACTAGTGAAGCTTTCTTT
TRBJ2-1,TRBD1,TRBV3-1/TRBV3-2,-,CASSPGTGALGQFF,TGTGCCAGCAGTCCCGGGACAGGGGCCCTGGGGCAGTTCTTC
TRBJ2-7,TRBD2,TRBV28,-,CASSLIRGSTKGASGSYEQYF,TGTGCCAGCAGTTTAATTCGGGGCAGCACTAAAGGGGCTAGCGGGAGCTACGAGCAGTACTTC
TRBJ1-2,TRBD1,TRBV28,-,CASSFQGAHGYTF,TGTGCCAGCAGTTTCCAGGGGGCCCATGGCTACACCTTC
TRBJ2-2,-,TRBV4-3,-,CASSQERGTGELFF,TGCGCCAGCAGCCAAGAGCGAGGAACCGGGGAGCTGTTTTTT
TRBJ1-4,TRBD1,TRBV5-5,-,CASSGRQGAGEKLFF,TGTGCCAGCAGCGGAAGACAGGGGGCTGGGGAAAAACTGTTTTTT
TRBJ2-7,-,TRBV7-9,-,CASSRPFTGEQYF,TGTGCCAGCAGCCGTCCGTTCACGGGGGAGCAGTACTTC
TRBJ2-1,TRBD2,TRBV19,-,CATRRLAGGRGDEQFF,TGTGCCACCCGGAGACTAGCGGGAGGCCGGGGGGATGAGCAGTTCTTC
TRBJ2-7,-,TRBV19,-,CASSLQGFGYEQYF,TGTGCCAGTAGCCTCCAGGGTTTCGGCTACGAGCAGTACTTC
TRBJ1-1,-,TRBV28,-,CASSPLGGWTEAFF,TGTGCCAGCAGCCCACTAGGGGGATGGACTGAAGCTTTCTTT
TRBJ1-5,-,TRBV7-2,many,CASSPGRGLGNQPQHF,TGTGCCAGCAGCCCGGGTCGGGGTCTGGGCAATCAGCCCCAGCATTTT
TRBJ2-7,-,TRBV10-3,-,CAISEDGLDEQYF,TGTGCCATCAGTGAGGATGGGCTGGACGAGCAGTACTTC
TRBJ1-2,TRBD1,TRBV11-2,-,CASSSVGAGGFYGYTF,TGTGCCAGCAGCTCGGTAGGAGCAGGGGGATTTTATGGCTACACCTTC
TRBJ2-1,TRBD2,TRBV29-1,once,CSVLAGSSYDEQFF,TGCAGCGTCTTAGCGGGATCATCCTACGATGAGCAGTTCTTC
TRBJ2-1,-,TRBV7-7,-,CASSLADGLYNEQFF,TGTGCCAGCAGCTTAGCAGATGGCCTGTACAATGAGCAGTTCTTC
TRBJ1-5,-,TRBV7-2,-,CASSYRRGNQPQHF,TGTGCCAGCAGCTATCGTCGGGGGAATCAGCCCCAGCATTTT
TRBJ1-1,TRBD1,TRBV28,-,CASNNQGARTEAFF,TGTGCCAGCAATAATCAGGGGGCGAGGACTGAAGCTTTCTTT
TRBJ2-5,-,TRBV5-1,-,CASSLVQGGEETQYF,TGCGCCAGCAGCTTGGTGCAGGGCGGGGAGGAGACCCAGTACTTC
TRBJ2-1,-,TRBV29-1,-,CSVPFAGRYEQFF,TGCAGCGTCCCGTTCGCAGGAAGGTATGAGCAGTTCTTC
TRBJ1-4,-,TRBV3-1/TRBV3-2,-,CASSTRKRLGSEKLFF,TGTGCCAGCAGCACCCGTAAACGCCTCGGGAGTGAAAAACTGTTTTTT
TRBJ2-1,TRBD2,TRBV19,-,CASRSRAGGSSGEQFF,TGTGCCAGTAGAAGTCGGGCCGGGGGGTCTAGCGGTGAGCAGTTCTTC
TRBJ2-1,TRBD1,TRBV24-1,few,CATSDYGQGARNEQFF,TGTGCCACCAGTGATTACGGACAGGGGGCGCGGAATGAGCAGTTCTTC
TRBJ2-7,-,TRBV10-3,-,CAIRDNLYEQYF,TGTGCCATCAGGGACAACCTCTACGAGCAGTACTTC
TRBJ2-1,TRBD2,TRBV2,-,CASSALAGVNEQFF,TGTGCCAGCAGTGCCCTAGCGGGAGTCAATGAGCAGTTCTTC
TRBJ2-1,-,TRBV27,-,CASSKGAGYLYNEQFF,TGTGCCAGCAGCAAAGGGGCCGGTTATCTTTACAATGAGCAGTTCTTC
TRBJ2-7,TRBD1,TRBV5-4,-,CASSLVGQGSYEQYF,TGTGCCAGCAGCTTGGTTGGACAGGGGTCCTACGAGCAGTACTTC
TRBJ2-1,TRBD1,TRBV19,-,CASSREQGADEQFF,TGTGCCAGTAGTCGCGAACAGGGGGCAGATGAGCAGTTCTTC
TRBJ2-7,TRBD1,TRBV28,-,CASSLGRTGYEQYF,TGTGCCAGCAGTTTAGGAAGGACAGGCTACGAGCAGTACTTC
TRBJ2-5,TRBD1,TRBV7-2,-,CASSLHRDSIMYF,TGTGCCAGCAGCTTGCACCGGGACAGCATTATGTACTTC